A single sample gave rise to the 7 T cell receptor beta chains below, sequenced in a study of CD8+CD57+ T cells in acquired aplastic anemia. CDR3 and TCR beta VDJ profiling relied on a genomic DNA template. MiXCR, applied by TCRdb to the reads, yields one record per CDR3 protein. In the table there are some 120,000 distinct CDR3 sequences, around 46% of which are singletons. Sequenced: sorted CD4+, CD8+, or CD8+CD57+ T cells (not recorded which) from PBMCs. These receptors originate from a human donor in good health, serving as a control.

CDR3: CSVGPRWSDTQYF. The CDR3 bases are TGCAGCGTCGGGCCTAGATGGTCTGATACGCAGTATTTT. The chain couples TRBV29-1 to TRBJ2-3; the D is unclear. There are 13 residues in the CDR3. V lost 6 bases, J lost 6 bases, and 16 bases lay in between. In germline, CDR1 is SQVTM, CDR2 ANQGSEA.

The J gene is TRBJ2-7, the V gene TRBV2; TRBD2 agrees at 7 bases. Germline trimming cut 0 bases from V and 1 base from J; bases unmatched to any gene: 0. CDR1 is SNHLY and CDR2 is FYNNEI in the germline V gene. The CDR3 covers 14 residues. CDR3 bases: TGTGCCAGCAGTGAAGCGCGGGGGTCCTACGAGCAGTACTTC. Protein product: CASSEARGSYEQYF.

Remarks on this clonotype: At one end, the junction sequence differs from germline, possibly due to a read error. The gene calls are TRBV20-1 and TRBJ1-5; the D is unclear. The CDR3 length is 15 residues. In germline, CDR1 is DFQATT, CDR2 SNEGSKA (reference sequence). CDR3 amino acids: CRARVPRGGNQPQHF. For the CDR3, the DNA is TGCAGGGCTAGAGTCCCCCGGGGAGGCAATCAGCCCCAGCATTTT.

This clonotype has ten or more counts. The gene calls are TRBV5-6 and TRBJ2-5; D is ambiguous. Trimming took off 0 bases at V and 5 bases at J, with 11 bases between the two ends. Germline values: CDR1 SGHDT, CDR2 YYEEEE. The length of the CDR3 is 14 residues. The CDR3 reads CASSLGPPRETQYF. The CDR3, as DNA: TGTGCCAGCAGCTTGGGTCCTCCACGGGAGACCCAGTACTTC.

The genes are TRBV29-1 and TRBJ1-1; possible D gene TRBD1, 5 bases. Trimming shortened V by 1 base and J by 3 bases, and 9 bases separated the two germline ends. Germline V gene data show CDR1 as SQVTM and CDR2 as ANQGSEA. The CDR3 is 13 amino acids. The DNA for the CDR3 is TGCAGCGTTGAAGGGGGGGAGGACACTGAAGCTTTCTTT. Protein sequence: CSVEGGEDTEAFF.

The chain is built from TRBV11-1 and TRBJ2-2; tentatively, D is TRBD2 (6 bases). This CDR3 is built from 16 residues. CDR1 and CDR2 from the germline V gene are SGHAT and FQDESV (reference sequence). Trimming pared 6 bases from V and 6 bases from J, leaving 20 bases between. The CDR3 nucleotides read TGTGCCAGCAGGGACCCTCGAGGGAGGTATCCCGGGGAGCTGTTTTTT. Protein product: CASRDPRGRYPGELFF.

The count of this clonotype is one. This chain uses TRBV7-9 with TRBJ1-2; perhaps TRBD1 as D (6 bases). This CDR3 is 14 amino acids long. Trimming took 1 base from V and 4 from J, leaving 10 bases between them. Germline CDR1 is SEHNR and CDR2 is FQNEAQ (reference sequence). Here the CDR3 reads CASSLVTGIYGYTF. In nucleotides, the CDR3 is TGTGCCAGCAGCTTAGTCACAGGGATCTATGGCTACACCTTC.